The clone carrying this T cell receptor (beta chain) was found a few times. The data are from a study of blood T cell repertoires in COVID-19. Study-level information: COVID-19 samples from acute and convalescent phases originated in the United States, Italy and Spain. The analysed material was cDNA or gDNA that came from T cells, B-cell-depleted T cells, or PBMCs.

How the authors handled the data: Estimation of nucleated cell counts was performed using reference gene primer amplification. The data were produced by immunoSEQ multiplex PCR, yet TCRdb's version contains in-frame clones alone and is incomplete. V, J and clone size are taken as reported in that table, and D and trimming were inferred from the DNA itself. The data contain about 170,000 clones, more than 85% of them seen just once; the ten biggest clones take up around 7%. CDR3 length: 11 residues. Deletions cut 8 bases from V and 8 bases from J, with 12 bases between. The sequence came from a woman aged 80 or over in a cohort sampled during active or convalescent COVID-19. The genes are TRBV12-3 or TRBV12-4 and TRBJ1-2, with D tentatively TRBD1 (5 bases). Sequences were obtained from peripheral blood. CDR3 sequence: CASGRVGGYTF. The CDR3 coding sequence is TGTGCCAGCGGCAGGGTCGGAGGCTACACCTTC.